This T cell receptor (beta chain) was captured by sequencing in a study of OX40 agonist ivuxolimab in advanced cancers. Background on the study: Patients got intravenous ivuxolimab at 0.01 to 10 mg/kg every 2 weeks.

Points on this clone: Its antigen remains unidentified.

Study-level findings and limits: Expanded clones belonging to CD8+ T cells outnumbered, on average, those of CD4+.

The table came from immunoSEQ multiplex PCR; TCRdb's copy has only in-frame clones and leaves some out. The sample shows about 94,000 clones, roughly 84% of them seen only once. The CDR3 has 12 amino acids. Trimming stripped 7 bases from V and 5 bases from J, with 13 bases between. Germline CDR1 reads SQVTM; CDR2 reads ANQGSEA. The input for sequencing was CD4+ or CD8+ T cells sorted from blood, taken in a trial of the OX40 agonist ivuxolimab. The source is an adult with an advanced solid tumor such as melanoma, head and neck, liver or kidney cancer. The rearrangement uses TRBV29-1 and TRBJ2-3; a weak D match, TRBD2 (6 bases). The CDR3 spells CSARRGKDTQYF. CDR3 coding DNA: TGCAGCGCCCGACGGGGGAAAGATACGCAGTATTTT.